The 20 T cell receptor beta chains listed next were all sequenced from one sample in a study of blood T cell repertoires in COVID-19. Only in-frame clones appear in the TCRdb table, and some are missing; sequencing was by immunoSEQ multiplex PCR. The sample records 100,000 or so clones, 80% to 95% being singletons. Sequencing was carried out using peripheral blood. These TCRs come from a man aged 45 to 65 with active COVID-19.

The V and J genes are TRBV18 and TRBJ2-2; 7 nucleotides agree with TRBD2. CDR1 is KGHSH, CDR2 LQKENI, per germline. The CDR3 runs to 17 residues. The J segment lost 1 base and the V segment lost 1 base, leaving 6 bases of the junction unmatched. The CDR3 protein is CASSPRASGGNTGELFF. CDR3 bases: TGTGCCAGCTCACCACGGGCTAGCGGAGGGAACACCGGGGAGCTGTTTTTT. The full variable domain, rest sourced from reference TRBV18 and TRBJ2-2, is NAGVMQNPRHLVRRRGQEARLRCSPMKGHSHVYWYRQLPEEGLKFMVYLQKENIIDESGMPKERFSAEFPKEGPSILRIQQVVRGDSAAYFCASSPRASGGNTGELFFGEGSRLTVL.

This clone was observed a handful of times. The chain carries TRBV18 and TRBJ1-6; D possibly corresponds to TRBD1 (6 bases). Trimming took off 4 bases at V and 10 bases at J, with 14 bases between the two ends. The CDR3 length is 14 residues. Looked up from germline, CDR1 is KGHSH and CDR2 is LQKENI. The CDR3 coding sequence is TGTGCCAGCTCACGCTCAGGGGAGCGATCACCCCTCCACTTT. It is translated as CASSRSGERSPLHF.

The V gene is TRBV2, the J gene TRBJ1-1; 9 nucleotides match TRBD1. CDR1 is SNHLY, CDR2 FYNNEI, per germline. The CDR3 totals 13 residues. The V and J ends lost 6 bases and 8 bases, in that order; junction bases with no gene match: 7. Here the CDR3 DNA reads TGTGCCAGCAGCTCACCCGGGACAGGGGAAGCTTTCTTT. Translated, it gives CASSSPGTGEAFF.

The CDR3 protein is CASSESGVSGNTIYF. CDR3 nucleotides: TGTGCCAGCAGCGAAAGCGGGGTCTCTGGAAACACCATATATTTT. This sequence joins TRBV7-2 and TRBJ1-3; D gene uncertain. The germline V and J ends were trimmed by 5 bases and 0 bases, with 11 bases remaining between them. The CDR3 sequence is 15 residues long. The germline CDR1 and CDR2 sequences are SGHTA and FQGNSA. The entire variable domain, with the rest obtained from reference TRBV7-2 and TRBJ1-3, is as follows: GAGVSQSPSNKVTEKGKDVELRCDPISGHTALYWYRQSLGQGLEFLIYFQGNSAPDKSGLPSDRFSAERTGGSVSTLTIQRTQQEDSAVYLCASSESGVSGNTIYFGEGSWLTVV.

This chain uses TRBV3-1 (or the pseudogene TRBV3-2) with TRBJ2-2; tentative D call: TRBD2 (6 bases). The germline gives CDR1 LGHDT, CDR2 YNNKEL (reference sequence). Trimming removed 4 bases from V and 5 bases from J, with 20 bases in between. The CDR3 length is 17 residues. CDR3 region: CASSPYTLAEGTGELFF. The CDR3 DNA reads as TGTGCCAGCAGCCCCTACACCTTAGCGGAGGGGACCGGGGAGCTGTTTTTT.

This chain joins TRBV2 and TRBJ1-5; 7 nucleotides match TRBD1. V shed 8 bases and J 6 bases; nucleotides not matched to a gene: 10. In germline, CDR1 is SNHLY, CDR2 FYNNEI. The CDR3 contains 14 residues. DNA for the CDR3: TGTGCCAGCGGCCAAACCGACAGGGCTCAGCCCCAGCATTTT. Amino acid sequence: CASGQTDRAQPQHF.

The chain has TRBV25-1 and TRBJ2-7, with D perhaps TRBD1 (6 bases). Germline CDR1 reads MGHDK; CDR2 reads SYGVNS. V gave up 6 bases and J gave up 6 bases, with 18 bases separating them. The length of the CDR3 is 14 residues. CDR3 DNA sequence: TGTGCCAGCAGGAGGACAGATCTACGAGCCGAGCAGTACGTC. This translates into CASRRTDLRAEQYV.

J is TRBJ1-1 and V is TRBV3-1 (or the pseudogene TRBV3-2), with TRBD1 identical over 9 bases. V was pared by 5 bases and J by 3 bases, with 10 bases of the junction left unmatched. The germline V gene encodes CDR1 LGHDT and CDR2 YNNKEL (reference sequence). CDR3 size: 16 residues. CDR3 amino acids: CASSAGQGYGDTEAFF. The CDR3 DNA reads TGTGCCAGCAGCGCTGGACAGGGGTATGGAGACACTGAAGCTTTCTTT.

In DNA form, the CDR3 reads TGTGCCAGCTCATCCCTAACTAGCGGAGGTGCTGGGGCCAACGTCCTGACTTTC. Translating gives CASSSLTSGGAGANVLTF. V gene TRBV18 combines with J gene TRBJ2-6, with 8 bases that match TRBD2. Trimming cost V 5 bases and J 2 bases; bases outside gene matches: 11. Germline assignment: CDR1 KGHSH and CDR2 LQKENI. The CDR3 is 18 residues long.

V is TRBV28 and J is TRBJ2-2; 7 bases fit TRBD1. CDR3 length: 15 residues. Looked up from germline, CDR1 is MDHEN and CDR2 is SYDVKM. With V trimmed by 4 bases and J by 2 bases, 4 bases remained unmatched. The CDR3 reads CASSSGQANTGELFF. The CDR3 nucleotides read TGTGCCAGCAGTTCCGGACAGGCTAACACCGGGGAGCTGTTTTTT.

For the CDR3, the DNA is TGTGCCAGCAGCCAAGGAGGGTCCCTCCACTTT. This sequence encodes CASSQGGSLHF. J is TRBJ1-6 and V is TRBV4-2; D remains ambiguous. Trimming shortened V by 1 base and J by 14 bases, and 6 bases separated the two germline ends. This CDR3 region has 11 residues. Germline CDR1 LGHNA, CDR2 YNFKEQ.

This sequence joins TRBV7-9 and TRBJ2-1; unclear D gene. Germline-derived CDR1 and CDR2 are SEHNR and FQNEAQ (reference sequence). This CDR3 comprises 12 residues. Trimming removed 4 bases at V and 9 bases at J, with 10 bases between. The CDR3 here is CASSSEIGEQFF. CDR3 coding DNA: TGTGCCAGCAGCTCTGAGATTGGTGAGCAGTTCTTC.

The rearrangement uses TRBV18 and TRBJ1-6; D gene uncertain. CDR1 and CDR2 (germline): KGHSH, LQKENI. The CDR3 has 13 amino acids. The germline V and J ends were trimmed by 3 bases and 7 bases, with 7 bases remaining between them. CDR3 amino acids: CASSPGVNSPLHF. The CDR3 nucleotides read TGTGCCAGCTCACCGGGAGTGAATTCACCCCTCCACTTT.

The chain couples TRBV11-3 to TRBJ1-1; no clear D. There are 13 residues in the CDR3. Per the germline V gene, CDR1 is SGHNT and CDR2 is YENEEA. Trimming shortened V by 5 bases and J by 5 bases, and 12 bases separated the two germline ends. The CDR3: CASSQPRGTEAFF. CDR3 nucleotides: TGTGCCAGCAGCCAGCCTCGAGGGACTGAAGCTTTCTTT.

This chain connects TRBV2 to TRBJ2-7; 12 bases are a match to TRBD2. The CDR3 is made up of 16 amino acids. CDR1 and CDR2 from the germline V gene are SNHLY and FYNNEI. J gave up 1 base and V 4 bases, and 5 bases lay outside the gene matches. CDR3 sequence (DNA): TGTGCCAGCAGTGGGCGACTAGCGGGGGAATCCTACGAGCAGTACTTC. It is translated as CASSGRLAGESYEQYF.

The CDR3 DNA reads as TGCGCCAGCAGCCAAGAAGAGCACACCTTC. Protein sequence: CASSQEEHTF. The J gene is TRBJ1-2, the V gene TRBV4-1; D unresolved. From germline, CDR1 is MGHRA and CDR2 YSYEKL. There are 10 residues in the CDR3. The V end was cut by 0 bases, the J end by 12 bases, with 5 bases between.

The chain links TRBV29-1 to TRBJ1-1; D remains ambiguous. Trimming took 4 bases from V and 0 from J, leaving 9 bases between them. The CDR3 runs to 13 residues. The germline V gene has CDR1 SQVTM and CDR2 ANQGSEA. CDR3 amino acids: CSVVQQLNTEAFF. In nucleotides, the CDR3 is TGCAGCGTTGTACAGCAACTGAACACTGAAGCTTTCTTT.

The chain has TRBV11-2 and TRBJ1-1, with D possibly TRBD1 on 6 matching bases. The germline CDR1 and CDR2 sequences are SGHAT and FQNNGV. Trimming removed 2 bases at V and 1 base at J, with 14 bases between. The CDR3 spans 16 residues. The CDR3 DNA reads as TGTGCCAGCAGCTTAACCGCGACAGGAGCGAACACTGAAGCTTTCTTT. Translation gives CASSLTATGANTEAFF.

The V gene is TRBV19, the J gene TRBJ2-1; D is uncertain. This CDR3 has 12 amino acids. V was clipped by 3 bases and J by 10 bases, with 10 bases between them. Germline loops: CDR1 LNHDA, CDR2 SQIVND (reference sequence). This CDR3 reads CASSISLREQFF. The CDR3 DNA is TGTGCCAGTAGTATCTCGCTTCGGGAGCAGTTCTTC.

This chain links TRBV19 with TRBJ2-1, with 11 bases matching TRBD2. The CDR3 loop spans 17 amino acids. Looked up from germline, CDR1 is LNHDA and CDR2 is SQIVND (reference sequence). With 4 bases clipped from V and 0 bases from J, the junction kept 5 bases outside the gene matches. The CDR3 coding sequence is TGTGCCAGTAGTAGACTAGCGGGACGTAACTCCTACAATGAGCAGTTCTTC. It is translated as CASSRLAGRNSYNEQFF.